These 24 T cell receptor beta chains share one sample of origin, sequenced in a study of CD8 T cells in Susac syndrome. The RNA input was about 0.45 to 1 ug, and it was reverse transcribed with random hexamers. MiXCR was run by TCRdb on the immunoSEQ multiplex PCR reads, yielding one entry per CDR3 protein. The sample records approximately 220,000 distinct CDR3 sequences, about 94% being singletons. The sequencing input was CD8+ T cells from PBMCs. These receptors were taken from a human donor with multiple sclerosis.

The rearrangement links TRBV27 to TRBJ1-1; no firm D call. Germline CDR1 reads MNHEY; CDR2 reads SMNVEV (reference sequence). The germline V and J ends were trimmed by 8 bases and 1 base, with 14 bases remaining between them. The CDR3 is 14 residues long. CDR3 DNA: TGTGCCAGCGGGCAGGCGCCGGAGAACACTGAAGCTTTCTTT. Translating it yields CASGQAPENTEAFF.

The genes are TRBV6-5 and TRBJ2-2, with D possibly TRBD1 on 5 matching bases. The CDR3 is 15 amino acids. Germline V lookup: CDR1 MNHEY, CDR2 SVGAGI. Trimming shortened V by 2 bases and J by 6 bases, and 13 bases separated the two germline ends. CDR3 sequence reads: CASSYAIQGPGELFF. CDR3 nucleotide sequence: TGTGCCAGCAGTTACGCCATTCAGGGCCCCGGGGAGCTGTTTTTT.

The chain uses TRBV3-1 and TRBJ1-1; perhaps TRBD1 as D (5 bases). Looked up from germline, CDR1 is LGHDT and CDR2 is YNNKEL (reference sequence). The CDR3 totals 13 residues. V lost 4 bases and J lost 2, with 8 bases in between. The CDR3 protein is CASSRGVNTEAFF. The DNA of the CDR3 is TGTGCCAGCAGCCGGGGGGTTAACACTGAAGCTTTCTTT.

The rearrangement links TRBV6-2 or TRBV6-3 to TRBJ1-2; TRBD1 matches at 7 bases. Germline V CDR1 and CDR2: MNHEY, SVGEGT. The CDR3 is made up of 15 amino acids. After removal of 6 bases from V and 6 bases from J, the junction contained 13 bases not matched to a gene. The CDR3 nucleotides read TGTGCCAGCAGCTGGGACAGTAGGAGTGTGGATGGCTACACCTTC. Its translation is CASSWDSRSVDGYTF.

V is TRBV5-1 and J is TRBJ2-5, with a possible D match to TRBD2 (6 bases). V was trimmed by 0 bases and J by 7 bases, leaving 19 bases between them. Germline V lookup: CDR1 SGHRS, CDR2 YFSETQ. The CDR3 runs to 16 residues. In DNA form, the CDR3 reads TGCGCCAGCAGCTTGGCGTCGGGTAGCGGCCTTGGGACCCAGTACTTC. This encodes CASSLASGSGLGTQYF.

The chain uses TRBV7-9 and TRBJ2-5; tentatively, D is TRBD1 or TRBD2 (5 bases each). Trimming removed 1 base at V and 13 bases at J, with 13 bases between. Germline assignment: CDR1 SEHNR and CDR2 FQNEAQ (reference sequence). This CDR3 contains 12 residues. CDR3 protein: CASSLGTSGRYF. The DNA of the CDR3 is TGTGCCAGCAGCTTAGGGACCTCGGGGCGGTACTTC.

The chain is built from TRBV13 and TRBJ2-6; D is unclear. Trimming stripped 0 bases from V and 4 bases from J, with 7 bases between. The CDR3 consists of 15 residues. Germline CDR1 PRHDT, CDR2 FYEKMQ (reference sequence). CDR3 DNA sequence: TGTGCCAGCAGCTTAGGCCATACGGGGGCCAACGTCCTGACTTTC. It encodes CASSLGHTGANVLTF.

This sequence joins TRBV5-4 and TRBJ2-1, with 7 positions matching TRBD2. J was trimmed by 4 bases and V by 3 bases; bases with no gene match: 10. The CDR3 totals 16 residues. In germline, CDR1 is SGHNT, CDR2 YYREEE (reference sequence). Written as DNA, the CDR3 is TGTGCCAGCAGCTCCGGCAGCGGGACCATATACAATGAGCAGTTCTTC. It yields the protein CASSSGSGTIYNEQFF. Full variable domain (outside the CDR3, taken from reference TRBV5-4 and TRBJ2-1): ETGVTQSPTHLIKTRGQQVTLRCSSQSGHNTVSWYQQALGQGPQFIFQYYREEENGRGNFPPRFSGLQFPNYSSELNVNALELDDSALYLCASSSGSGTIYNEQFFGPGTRLTVL.

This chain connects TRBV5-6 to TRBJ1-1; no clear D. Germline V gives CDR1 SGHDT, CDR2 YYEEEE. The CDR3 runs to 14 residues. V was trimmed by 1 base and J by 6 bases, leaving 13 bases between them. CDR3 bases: TGTGCCAGCAGCTTGCGGACGGGCGCATCTGAAGCTTTCTTT. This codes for CASSLRTGASEAFF.

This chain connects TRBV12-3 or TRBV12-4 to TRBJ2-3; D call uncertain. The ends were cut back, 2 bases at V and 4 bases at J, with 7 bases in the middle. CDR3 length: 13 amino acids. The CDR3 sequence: CASSLKGPDTQYF. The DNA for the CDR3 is TGTGCCAGCAGTTTAAAAGGCCCAGATACGCAGTATTTT.

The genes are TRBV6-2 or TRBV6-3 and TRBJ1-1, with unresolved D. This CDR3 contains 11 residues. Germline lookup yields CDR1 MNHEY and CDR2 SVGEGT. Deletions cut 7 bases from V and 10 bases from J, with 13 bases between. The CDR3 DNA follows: TGTGCCAGCAAATTGGATTTCGTAGCTTTCTTT. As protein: CASKLDFVAFF.

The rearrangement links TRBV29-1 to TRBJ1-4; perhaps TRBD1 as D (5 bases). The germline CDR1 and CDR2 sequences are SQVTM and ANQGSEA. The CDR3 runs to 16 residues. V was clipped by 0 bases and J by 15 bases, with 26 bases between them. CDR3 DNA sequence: TGCAGCGTTGAAGACAGAGCAGGGAGTCAGGGTGAAAAGGTGTTTTTT. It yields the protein CSVEDRAGSQGEKVFF. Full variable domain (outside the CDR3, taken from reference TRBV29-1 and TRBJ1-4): SAVISQKPSRDICQRGTSLTIQCQVDSQVTMMFWYRQQPGQSLTLIATANQGSEATYESGFVIDKFPISRPNLTFSTLTVSNMSPEDSSIYLCSVEDRAGSQGEKVFFGSGTQLSVL.

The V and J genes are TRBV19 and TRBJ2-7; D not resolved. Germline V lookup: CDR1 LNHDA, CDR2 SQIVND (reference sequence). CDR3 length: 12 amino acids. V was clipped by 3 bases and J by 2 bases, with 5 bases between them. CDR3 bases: TGTGCCAGTAGTATTGGGGCCTACGAGCAGTACTTC. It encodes CASSIGAYEQYF.

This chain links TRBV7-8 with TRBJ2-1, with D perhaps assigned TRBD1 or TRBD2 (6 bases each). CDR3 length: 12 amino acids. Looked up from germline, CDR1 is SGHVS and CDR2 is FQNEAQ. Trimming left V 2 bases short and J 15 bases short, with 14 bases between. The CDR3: CASSLRAGHPFF. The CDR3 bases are TGTGCCAGCAGCTTACGGGCGGGACATCCGTTCTTC.

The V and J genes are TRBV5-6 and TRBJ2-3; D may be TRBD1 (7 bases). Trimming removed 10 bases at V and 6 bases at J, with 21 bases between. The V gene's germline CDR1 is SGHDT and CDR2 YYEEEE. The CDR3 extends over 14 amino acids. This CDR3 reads CAGNSAGQTDTQYF. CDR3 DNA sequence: TGTGCCGGGAACTCCGCGGGACAGACGGATACGCAGTATTTT.

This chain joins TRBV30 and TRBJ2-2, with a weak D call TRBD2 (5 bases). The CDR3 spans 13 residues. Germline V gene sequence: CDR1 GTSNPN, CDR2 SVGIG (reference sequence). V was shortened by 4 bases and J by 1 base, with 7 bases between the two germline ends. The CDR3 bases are TGTGCCTGGAATCGGGGGAACACCGGGGAGCTGTTTTTT. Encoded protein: CAWNRGNTGELFF.

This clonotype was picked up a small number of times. CDR3 in DNA: TGTGCCAGCAGTTTAGGAGGGGGCGTTGGCACTGAAGCTTTCTTT. Its protein product is CASSLGGGVGTEAFF. This chain joins TRBV12-3 or TRBV12-4 and TRBJ1-1, with TRBD1 matching 7 bases. This CDR3 spans 15 amino acids. J gave up 4 bases and V 1 base, and 6 bases lay outside the gene matches.

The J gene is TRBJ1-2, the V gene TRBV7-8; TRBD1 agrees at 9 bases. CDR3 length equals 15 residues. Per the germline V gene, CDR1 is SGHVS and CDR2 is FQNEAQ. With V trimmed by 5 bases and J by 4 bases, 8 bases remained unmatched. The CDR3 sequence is CASSATGGLGYGYTF. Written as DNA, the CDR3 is TGTGCCAGCAGCGCCACAGGGGGCCTAGGCTATGGCTACACCTTC.

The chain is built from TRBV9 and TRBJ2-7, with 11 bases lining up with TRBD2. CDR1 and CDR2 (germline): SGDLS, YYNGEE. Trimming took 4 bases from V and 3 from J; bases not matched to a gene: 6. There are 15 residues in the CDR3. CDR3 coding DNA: TGTGCCAGCAGCATAGGGACTAGCGGACTCTACGAGCAGTACTTC. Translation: CASSIGTSGLYEQYF.

In DNA form, the CDR3 reads TGTGCCAGCAGCCAAGGGACCCCTAGGACAGATACGCAGTATTTT. Its protein product is CASSQGTPRTDTQYF. This chain joins TRBV4-2 and TRBJ2-3; D uncertain. Germline assignment: CDR1 LGHNA and CDR2 YNFKEQ. Trimming shortened V by 1 base and J by 3 bases, and 11 bases separated the two germline ends. This CDR3 is built from 15 residues.

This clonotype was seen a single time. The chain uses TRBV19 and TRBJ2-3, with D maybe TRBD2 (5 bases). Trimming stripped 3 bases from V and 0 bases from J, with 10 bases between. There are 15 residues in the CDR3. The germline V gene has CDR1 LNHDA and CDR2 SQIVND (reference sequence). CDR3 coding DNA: TGTGCCAGTAGTATGGGAGCGGACAGCACAGATACGCAGTATTTT. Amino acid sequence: CASSMGADSTDTQYF.

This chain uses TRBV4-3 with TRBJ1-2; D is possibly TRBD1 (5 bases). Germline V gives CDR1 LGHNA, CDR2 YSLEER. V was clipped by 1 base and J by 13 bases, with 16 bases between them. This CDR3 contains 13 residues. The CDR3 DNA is TGCGCCAGCAGCCAAGGAACCGGGACTCGTGTCACCTTC. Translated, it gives CASSQGTGTRVTF.

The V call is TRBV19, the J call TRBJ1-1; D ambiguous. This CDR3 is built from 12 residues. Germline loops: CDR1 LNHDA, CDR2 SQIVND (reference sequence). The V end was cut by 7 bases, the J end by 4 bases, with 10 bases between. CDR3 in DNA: TGTGCCAGTACCAGGAGCGGCACTGAAGCTTTCTTT. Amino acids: CASTRSGTEAFF.

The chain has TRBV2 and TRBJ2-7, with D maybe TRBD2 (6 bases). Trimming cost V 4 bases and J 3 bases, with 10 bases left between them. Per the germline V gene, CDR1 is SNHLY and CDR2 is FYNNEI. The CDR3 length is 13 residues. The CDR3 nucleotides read TGTGCCAGCAGTGGACGGGGGAACTACGAGCAGTACTTC. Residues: CASSGRGNYEQYF.